These 4 T cell receptor beta chains originate from one sample sequenced in a study of cytomegalovirus exposure and HLA in healthy donors. Amplification used 60 Vbeta primers and 13 Jbeta primers. TCRdb's copy holds only in-frame clones and misses some; the assay was immunoSEQ multiplex PCR. This sample has some 150,000 clones, with over 75% found just once. The sample taken for sequencing was PBMCs. All receptors derive from a man aged 25-45 years in good health and CMV-seropositive.

The genes are TRBV27 and TRBJ2-3; TRBD1 is a possible D gene (6 bases). V lost 4 bases, J lost 3 bases, and 14 bases lay in between. This CDR3 is built from 15 residues. Germline CDR1 reads MNHEY; CDR2 reads SMNVEV (reference sequence). The CDR3 sequence: CASSWGTSMTDTQYF. The DNA of the CDR3 is TGTGCCAGCAGTTGGGGGACATCGATGACAGATACGCAGTATTTT.

This clone has only one observation. This sequence joins TRBV5-1 and TRBJ2-7; 9 bases align to TRBD1. The CDR3 has 14 residues. With 4 bases clipped from V and 5 bases from J, the junction kept 7 bases outside the gene matches. Per the germline V gene, CDR1 is SGHRS and CDR2 is YFSETQ. CDR3 amino acids: CASSVPGQGNEQYF. The DNA of the CDR3 is TGCGCCAGCAGCGTACCGGGACAGGGTAACGAGCAGTACTTC.

The chain links TRBV7-2 to TRBJ1-1; D might be TRBD1 (5 bases). The germline CDR1 and CDR2 sequences are SGHTA and FQGNSA. Trimming stripped 3 bases from V and 2 bases from J, with 13 bases between. This CDR3 region has 15 residues. Written as DNA, the CDR3 is TGTGCCAGCAGCTTGGTAGTCAGGGTAAACACTGAAGCTTTCTTT. This sequence encodes CASSLVVRVNTEAFF. Combining the CDR3 with reference TRBV7-2 and TRBJ1-1 gives the whole variable domain GAGVSQSPSNKVTEKGKDVELRCDPISGHTALYWYRQSLGQGLEFLIYFQGNSAPDKSGLPSDRFSAERTGGSVSTLTIQRTQQEDSAVYLCASSLVVRVNTEAFFGQGTRLTVV.

The genes are TRBV10-3 and TRBJ1-5, with TRBD1 matching 7 bases. The CDR3 has 12 amino acids. Germline V gene data show CDR1 as ENHRY and CDR2 as SYGVKD. V trimming: 8 bases; J trimming: 9 bases; junction bases outside the gene matches: 7. The DNA of the CDR3 is TGTGCCATCGGGGACAGCCCCTCGCCCCAGCATTTT. It yields the protein CAIGDSPSPQHF.